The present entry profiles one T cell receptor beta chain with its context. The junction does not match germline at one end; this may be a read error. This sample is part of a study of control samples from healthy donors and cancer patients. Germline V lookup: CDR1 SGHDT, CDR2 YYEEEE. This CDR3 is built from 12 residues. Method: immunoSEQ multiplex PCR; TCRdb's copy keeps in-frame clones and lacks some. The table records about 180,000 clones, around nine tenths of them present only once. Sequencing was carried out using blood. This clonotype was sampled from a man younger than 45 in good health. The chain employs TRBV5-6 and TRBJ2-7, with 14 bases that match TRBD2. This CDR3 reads CASSRTGTSGSF. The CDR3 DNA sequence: TGTGCCAGCAGTCGGACCGGGACTAGCGGGAGTTTC.